This TCR beta chain was sequenced during a study of CD8 T cells in Susac syndrome. Random hexamers were used to reverse transcribe the RNA input (roughly 0.5 to 1 ug). Each CDR3 protein gets one entry after TCRdb re-called the immunoSEQ multiplex PCR reads with MiXCR. There are 400,000 or so distinct CDR3 sequences in the sample; 85% to 90% occur only once, and approximately 0.12% lies in the top ten. CDR1 and CDR2 from the germline V gene are SNHLY and FYNNEI. V shed 10 bases and J shed 4 bases, with 16 bases lying between them. This CDR3 is 13 amino acids long. V gene TRBV2 combines with J gene TRBJ1-1; tentative D call: TRBD1 (6 bases). The sequencing input was CD8+ T cells from PBMCs. The sequence was obtained from a human donor with multiple sclerosis. CDR3 sequence (DNA): TGTGCCACCGAGGCAGGGGACGGCACTGAAGCTTTCTTT. It encodes CATEAGDGTEAFF.